This T cell receptor beta chain is drawn from a study of blood T cell repertoires in COVID-19. With 5 bases removed from V and 0 bases from J, the gap between germline ends came to 18 bases. The length of the CDR3 is 17 residues. Germline V gene sequence: CDR1 MNHEY, CDR2 SMNVEV (reference sequence). Data came from immunoSEQ multiplex PCR; TCRdb stores just in-frame clones and leaves some out. This sample has some 350,000 clones, with about 87% found just once. V gene TRBV27 combines with J gene TRBJ2-3; possibly TRBD2 for D (6 bases). This clonotype was obtained from a human donor in a cohort sampled during active COVID-19. Source material: peripheral blood. The CDR3 here is CASSRTSGDWSTDTQYF. DNA for the CDR3: TGTGCCAGCAGTCGTACTTCGGGGGATTGGAGCACAGATACGCAGTATTTT.